The subject of this entry is one TCR beta chain. Its target is not known. This entry is derived from a study of T cell responses to AZD1222 COVID-19 vaccine. General study points: Donors in the cohort were predominantly white British and more often female, and clonal diversity was possibly underestimated. Sampled repertoires all dated from after the peak T cell response. Following two doses of AZD1222, Spike-specific TCR breadth and depth rose. It was only a handful of AZD1222 recipients who were seropositive at baseline.

Germline V gene lookup returns CDR1 SGHNT and CDR2 YYREEE (reference sequence). V was trimmed by 1 base and J by 5 bases, leaving 10 bases between them. This CDR3 has 14 amino acids. Libraries were prepared by immunoSEQ multiplex PCR; TCRdb keeps only in-frame clonotypes and omits some of them. The sample lists approximately 70,000 clones; 85% were seen once. The source of this sequence is an adult in good health. Here the sequenced sample was peripheral blood, taken on day 0 of AZD1222 vaccination. The V and J genes are TRBV5-4 and TRBJ2-1, with D hard to call. DNA for the CDR3: TGTGCCAGCAGCTTGTCGGCTAGGGACAATGAGCAGTTCTTC. Its translation: CASSLSARDNEQFF. Supplemented by reference TRBV5-4 and TRBJ2-1, the full variable domain reads ETGVTQSPTHLIKTRGQQVTLRCSSQSGHNTVSWYQQALGQGPQFIFQYYREEENGRGNFPPRFSGLQFPNYSSELNVNALELDDSALYLCASSLSARDNEQFFGPGTRLTVL.